This T cell receptor (beta chain) was sequenced in a study of identical twins. Study observations and caveats: With monozygotic twins, out-of-frame TCR alpha sharing exceeded what models estimated.

The CDR3 has 15 residues. CDR1 and CDR2 (germline): SQVTM, ANQGSEA. Trimming cost V 7 bases and J 3 bases; bases outside gene matches: 8. No donor was unhealthy or non-Caucasian. The sample holds many counts of this clonotype. Antigen: not known. A universal primer site arose from template switching, and cDNA bore unique molecular identifiers. TCRdb processed the 5' RACE reads anew with MiXCR; each CDR3 protein has one entry. The sample yields about 660,000 distinct CDR3 sequences, 8.6% seen once. These sequences were also reported in another study, on yellow fever vaccine responses in identical twins. That source adds: On the reported evidence, twins' vaccine T cell responses seemed partly convergent and partly personalized.

Sample: PBMCs. The TCR was taken from a woman younger than 35 in good health. The chain is built from TRBV29-1 and TRBJ2-6, with TRBD1 matching 8 bases. The CDR3 DNA follows: TGCAGCGCTTGGACAGGGAAAGGTGGGGCCAACGTCCTGACTTTC. It encodes CSAWTGKGGANVLTF. Based on the CDR3 plus reference TRBV29-1 and TRBJ2-6, the full variable domain is SAVISQKPSRDICQRGTSLTIQCQVDSQVTMMFWYRQQPGQSLTLIATANQGSEATYESGFVIDKFPISRPNLTFSTLTVSNMSPEDSSIYLCSAWTGKGGANVLTFGAGSRLTVL.